This entry concerns a single TCR beta chain. The sample comes from a study of blood T cell repertoires in COVID-19. In the study overall: Italy, Spain and the United States were the sources of the convalescent and acute COVID-19 samples. PBMCs, B-cell-depleted T cells, or T cells were the source of the cDNA or gDNA that made up the material.

The CDR3 has 16 amino acids. The V and J ends lost 4 bases and 4 bases, in that order; junction bases with no gene match: 11. Germline assignment: CDR1 SGDLS and CDR2 YYNGEE. Measured with immunoSEQ multiplex PCR; TCRdb has only the in-frame clones, and not every one. Of about 150,000 clones listed, about nine tenths are singletons. The TCR originated in a man in his forties or fifties who had recovered from COVID-19. The rearrangement links TRBV9 to TRBJ1-3; 7 nucleotides line up with TRBD1. Material for sequencing was PBMCs or T cells enriched from blood (not recorded which). CDR3 DNA: TGTGCCAGCAGCTCCGGACAGGCTTCTGTGGGAAACACCATATATTTT. It is translated as CASSSGQASVGNTIYF.